Following are 5 T cell receptor beta chains from one sample sequenced in a study of T-cell memory formation after mild COVID-19 (dated by TCRdb to about 2021). Receptor libraries were prepared by 5' RACE. The sample was run on an Illumina NovaSeq 6000. TCRdb trimmed the raw reads at Q25, called clones with MiXCR and kept productive beta chains. Each CDR3 protein appears once, grouped with its most common genes and DNA. This sample lists 450,000 or so distinct CDR3 sequences; 20% were detected once. The ten largest clonotypes hold 8.4% of the sample. The sample consisted of PBMCs or a T cell subset sorted from them (not recorded which). The source is an adult woman who had mild COVID-19 (a few samples of this study predate the infection). The sample titles of this study are shuffled in the database, so cell type and time point are left out; the donor was told from shared clones.

This rearrangement joins TRBV24-1 to TRBJ2-1; D may be TRBD1 (7 bases). The germline V gene has CDR1 KGHDR and CDR2 SFDVKD. Trimming pared 7 bases from V and 8 bases from J, leaving 17 bases between. The CDR3 contains 14 residues. The CDR3 DNA reads TGTGCCACCAGAGGACAGGAGGGTTGGGATGAGCAGTTCTTC. Protein sequence: CATRGQEGWDEQFF.

This clonotype was detected a few times. The junction differs from germline at one of its ends, possibly a read error. The chain links TRBV7-6 to TRBJ2-1, with 11 bases that match TRBD2. The CDR3 has 15 amino acids. Looked up from germline, CDR1 is SGHVS and CDR2 is FNYEAQ. This chain's CDR3 is CASSLAGGPVDEQFF. DNA for the CDR3: TGTGCCAGCAGTTTAGCGGGAGGGCCGGTGGATGAGCAGTTCTTC.

The V gene is TRBV5-4, the J gene TRBJ2-1, with 16 positions matching TRBD2. Losses at the gene ends were 4 bases for V and 9 bases for J; bases not matched to a gene: 4. Germline V gene data show CDR1 as SGHNT and CDR2 as YYREEE (reference sequence). The CDR3 covers 15 residues. The CDR3 bases are TGTGCCAGCAGCCCAGGGACTAGCGGGAGGGGTGAGCAGTTCTTC. It encodes CASSPGTSGRGEQFF.

The sample holds a few counts of this clonotype. V and J are TRBV3-1 and TRBJ2-2; tentative D call: TRBD2 (6 bases). V lost 4 bases and J lost 7, with 16 bases in between. From germline, CDR1 is LGHDT and CDR2 YNNKEL (reference sequence). CDR3 length: 15 amino acids. The CDR3 loop reads CASSPARGEGGELFF. The CDR3 bases are TGTGCCAGCAGCCCCGCGCGGGGTGAAGGCGGGGAGCTGTTTTTT.

This clonotype was detected only a few times. The chain carries TRBV7-6 and TRBJ2-2, with 10 bases fitting TRBD2. The ends lost 6 bases at V and 4 bases at J; junction bases unmatched: 5. This CDR3 spans 15 amino acids. Germline lookup yields CDR1 SGHVS and CDR2 FNYEAQ. DNA for the CDR3: TGTGCCAGCAGTAGGAGCGGGAGGGGCACCGGGGAGCTGTTTTTT. This gives the protein CASSRSGRGTGELFF. Looking up the rest from reference TRBV7-6 and TRBJ2-2 gives the full variable domain: GAGVSQSPRYKVTKRGQDVALRCDPISGHVSLYWYRQALGQGPEFLTYFNYEAQQDKSGLPNDRFSAERPEGSISTLTIQRTEQRDSAMYRCASSRSGRGTGELFFGEGSRLTVL.